The clone carrying this T cell receptor beta chain was detected only a few times. There are 12 residues in the CDR3. The V segment lost 3 bases and the J segment 6 bases; nucleotides outside the gene matches: 2. Germline CDR1 and CDR2: MNHNS and SASEGT. The repertoire was sequenced with immunoSEQ multiplex PCR; TCRdb's copy has only in-frame clones and lacks some. The table has about 260,000 clones, approximately 90% seen once; the top ten hold roughly 3%. The data originate from a study of Ad26.COV2.S vaccination and SARS-CoV-2 variants. As to treatment: some 20 received Ad26.COV2.S at low or high dose, single or two shots; about five received placebo; per-sample allocation not given. Samples came from day 63 after the first vaccine or placebo injection.

V usage is TRBV6-1 and J usage is TRBJ2-7, with TRBD1 identical over 7 bases. Sequences were derived from peripheral blood, sampled in a trial of Ad26.COV2.S vaccine versus placebo. The sequence was collected from a person between 18 and 65 years old who received the Ad26.COV2.S COVID-19 vaccine or a placebo. CDR3 DNA: TGTGCCAGCAGTGACAGACAGGGCGAGCAGTACGTC. Translated, it gives CASSDRQGEQYV.